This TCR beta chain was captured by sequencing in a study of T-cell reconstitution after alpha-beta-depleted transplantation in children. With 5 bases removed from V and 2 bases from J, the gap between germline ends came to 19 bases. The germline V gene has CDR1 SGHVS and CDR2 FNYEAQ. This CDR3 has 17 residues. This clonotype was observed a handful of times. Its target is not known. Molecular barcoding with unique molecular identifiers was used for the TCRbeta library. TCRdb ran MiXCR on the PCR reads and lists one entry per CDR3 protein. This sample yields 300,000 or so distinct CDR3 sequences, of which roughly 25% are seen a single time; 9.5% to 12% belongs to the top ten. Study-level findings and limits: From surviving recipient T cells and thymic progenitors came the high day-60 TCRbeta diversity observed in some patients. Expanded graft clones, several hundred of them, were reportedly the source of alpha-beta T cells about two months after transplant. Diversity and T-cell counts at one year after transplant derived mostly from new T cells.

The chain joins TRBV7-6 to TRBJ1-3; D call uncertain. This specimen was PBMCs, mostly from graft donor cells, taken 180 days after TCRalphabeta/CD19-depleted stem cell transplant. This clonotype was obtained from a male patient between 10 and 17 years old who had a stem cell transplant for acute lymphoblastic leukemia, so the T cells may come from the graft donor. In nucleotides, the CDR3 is TGTGCCAGCAGCGGGCCGAGTGTTATCCTGCCTGGAAACACCATATATTTT. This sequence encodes CASSGPSVILPGNTIYF. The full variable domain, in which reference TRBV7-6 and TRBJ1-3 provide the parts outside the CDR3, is GAGVSQSPRYKVTKRGQDVALRCDPISGHVSLYWYRQALGQGPEFLTYFNYEAQQDKSGLPNDRFSAERPEGSISTLTIQRTEQRDSAMYRCASSGPSVILPGNTIYFGEGSWLTVV.